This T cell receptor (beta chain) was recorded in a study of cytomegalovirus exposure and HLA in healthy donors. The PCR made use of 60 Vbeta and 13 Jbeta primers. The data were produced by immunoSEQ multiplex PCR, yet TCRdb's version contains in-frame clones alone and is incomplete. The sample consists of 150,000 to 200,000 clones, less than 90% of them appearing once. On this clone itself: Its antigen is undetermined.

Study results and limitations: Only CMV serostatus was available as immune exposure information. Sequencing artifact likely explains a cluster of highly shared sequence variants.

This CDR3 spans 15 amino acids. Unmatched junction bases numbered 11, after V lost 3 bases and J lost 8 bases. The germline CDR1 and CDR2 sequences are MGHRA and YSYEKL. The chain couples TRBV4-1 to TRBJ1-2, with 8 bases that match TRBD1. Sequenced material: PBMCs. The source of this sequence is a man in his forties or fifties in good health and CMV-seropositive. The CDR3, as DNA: TGCGCCAGCAGCCAGGAAACCCCAAGGACAGGGGGCTACACCTTC. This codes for CASSQETPRTGGYTF.